The rows below give T cell receptor beta chains drawn from one sample of a study of identical twins. Each CDR3 protein is one row after TCRdb ran MiXCR on the 5' RACE reads. This repertoire shows approximately 500,000 distinct CDR3 sequences, 24% found once; its top ten account for about 2.9%. This sample also belongs to another study, concerning T cells expressing NK-cell markers.

Input material: CD4+ T cells sorted from blood. The receptors shown here come from a young woman in good health. CDR3s include the opening cysteine and the closing phenylalanine or tryptophan. A D gene is named only where the DNA matches it firmly. The size of a clone is reported for some rows only, either as once, few or many, or as a class for expanded clones.

d_gene,abundance,j_gene,v_gene,CDR3aa,CDR3nt
.,few,TRBJ1-1,TRBV7-3,CASSSTPRRTEAFF,TGTGCCAGCAGCTCGACCCCCAGGCGCACTGAAGCTTTCTTT
.,.,TRBJ2-1,TRBV30,CASALYSSGSEQFF,TGTGCCTCAGCCCTTTACTCTTCGGGTAGTGAGCAGTTCTTC
.,many,TRBJ2-7,TRBV12-3/TRBV12-4,CASSTGPPVIYEQYF,TGTGCCAGCAGTACGGGCCCCCCAGTAATCTACGAGCAGTACTTC
.,.,TRBJ2-5,TRBV6-1,CAISSSPRGTQETQYF,TGTGCCATTTCTTCGTCCCCCCGAGGCACGCAAGAGACCCAGTACTTC
.,few,TRBJ1-4,TRBV20-1,CSARVPGIRGEKLFF,TGCAGTGCTAGAGTTCCCGGGATACGGGGTGAAAAACTGTTTTTT
TRBD2,.,TRBJ2-1,TRBV7-9,CASSPRLAGNGYDEQFF,TGTGCCAGCAGCCCGCGACTAGCGGGGAACGGCTATGATGAGCAGTTCTTC
.,.,TRBJ2-3,TRBV5-1,CASSFGLMGTGTDTQYF,TGCGCCAGCAGCTTTGGGTTGATGGGGACTGGCACAGATACGCAGTATTTT
.,.,TRBJ2-2,TRBV9,CASLELSTGELFF,TGTGCCAGTCTCGAGTTATCCACCGGGGAGCTGTTTTTT
TRBD2,few,TRBJ2-7,TRBV7-3,CASSPSASGVYEQYF,TGTGCCAGCAGCCCTTCCGCTAGCGGGGTCTACGAGCAGTACTTC
TRBD2,.,TRBJ2-1,TRBV4-1,CASSRLAGIHEQFF,TGCGCCAGCAGCCGCCTAGCGGGAATCCATGAGCAGTTCTTC
.,.,TRBJ2-5,TRBV20-1,CSARDHRVLWETQYF,TGCAGTGCTAGAGATCATAGGGTTCTGTGGGAGACCCAGTACTTC
TRBD2,.,TRBJ2-1,TRBV9,CASSVSGILNEQFF,TGTGCCAGCAGCGTCAGCGGGATTTTAAATGAGCAGTTCTTC
.,.,TRBJ1-1,TRBV5-1,CASSFWQGAEAFF,TGCGCCAGCAGCTTTTGGCAGGGTGCTGAAGCTTTCTTT
.,.,TRBJ2-7,TRBV7-8,CASSQRPSYEQYF,TGTGCCAGCTCGCAGCGGCCCTCCTACGAGCAGTACTTC
.,.,TRBJ2-3,TRBV20-1,CSASPHLGGGQGVDTQYF,TGCAGTGCTAGCCCACATCTGGGGGGGGGCCAAGGGGTAGATACGCAGTATTTT
.,many,TRBJ2-6,TRBV12-3/TRBV12-4,CASGRGSGANVLTF,TGTGCCAGCGGACGGGGATCTGGGGCCAACGTCCTGACTTTC
.,.,TRBJ2-2,TRBV20-1,CSASRDGNTGELFF,TGCAGTGCTAGCAGGGACGGCAACACCGGGGAGCTGTTTTTT
.,many,TRBJ2-1,TRBV10-3,CAISELVGASNYNEQFF,TGTGCCATCAGTGAGCTAGTGGGGGCTTCGAACTACAATGAGCAGTTCTTC
.,.,TRBJ1-1,TRBV20-1,CSARWLAEAFF,TGCAGTGCTAGATGGTTAGCTGAAGCTTTCTTT
.,few,TRBJ1-2,TRBV6-5,CASSYSGRGYTF,TGTGCCAGCAGTTACTCGGGACGCGGCTACACCTTC
.,.,TRBJ2-7,TRBV7-9,CASSLKGVTYEQYF,TGTGCCAGCAGCTTAAAAGGGGTAACCTACGAGCAGTACTTC
TRBD2,few,TRBJ2-1,TRBV20-1,CSALAGDRYNEQFF,TGCAGTGCCCTAGCGGGGGATCGTTACAATGAGCAGTTCTTC
.,.,TRBJ2-1,TRBV6-5,CASSYQTDPSYNEQFF,TGTGCCAGCAGTTACCAAACTGATCCGTCCTACAATGAGCAGTTCTTC
.,.,TRBJ2-1,TRBV5-1,CASSLRLKEREHNEQFF,TGCGCCAGCAGCTTGAGGTTAAAGGAACGAGAACACAATGAGCAGTTCTTC
TRBD1,.,TRBJ1-1,TRBV7-9,CASSYRDRTLNTEAFF,TGTGCCAGCAGCTATCGGGACAGAACACTTAACACTGAAGCTTTCTTT
TRBD2,.,TRBJ2-2,TRBV12-3/TRBV12-4,CASRPGSGGSRELFF,TGTGCCAGCAGGCCCGGGAGCGGGGGCTCCCGGGAGCTGTTTTTT
.,.,TRBJ2-3,TRBV29-1,CSSSTSTDTQYF,TGCAGCTCTTCTACAAGCACAGATACGCAGTATTTT
TRBD2,.,TRBJ2-3,TRBV12-3/TRBV12-4,CASSPGLANTDTQYF,TGTGCCAGCAGTCCGGGACTAGCTAACACAGATACGCAGTATTTT
.,many,TRBJ2-7,TRBV12-3/TRBV12-4,CASSLARYEQYF,TGTGCCAGCAGTTTAGCCCGCTACGAGCAGTACTTC
.,.,TRBJ2-1,TRBV6-2/TRBV6-3,CASRKEGGRWDMGNEQFF,TGTGCCAGCAGAAAAGAAGGGGGGAGATGGGATATGGGAAATGAGCAGTTCTTC
.,few,TRBJ2-7,TRBV5-6,CASSLVSAYEQYF,TGTGCCAGCAGCTTGGTATCCGCCTACGAGCAGTACTTC
TRBD2,.,TRBJ2-1,TRBV6-5,CASSSSSGASYNEQFF,TGTGCCAGCAGTTCGTCTAGCGGGGCCTCCTACAATGAGCAGTTCTTC
.,many,TRBJ1-2,TRBV15,CATSREYEGAYGYTF,TGTGCCACCAGCAGAGAGTATGAAGGGGCCTATGGCTACACCTTC